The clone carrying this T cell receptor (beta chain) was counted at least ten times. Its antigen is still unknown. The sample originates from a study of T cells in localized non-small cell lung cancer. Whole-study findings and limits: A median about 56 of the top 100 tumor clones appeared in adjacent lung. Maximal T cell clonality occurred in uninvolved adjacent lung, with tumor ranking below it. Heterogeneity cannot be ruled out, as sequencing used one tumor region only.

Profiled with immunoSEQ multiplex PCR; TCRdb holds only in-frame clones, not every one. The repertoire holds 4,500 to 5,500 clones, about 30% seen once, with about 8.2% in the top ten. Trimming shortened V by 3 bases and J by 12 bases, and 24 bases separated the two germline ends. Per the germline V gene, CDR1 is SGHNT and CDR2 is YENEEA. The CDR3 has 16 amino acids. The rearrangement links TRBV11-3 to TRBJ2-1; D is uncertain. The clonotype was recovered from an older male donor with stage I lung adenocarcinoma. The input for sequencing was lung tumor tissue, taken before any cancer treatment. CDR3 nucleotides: TGTGCCAGCAGCTTGGAGAGCCTCGTCCTAACTAAGCTGCAGTTCTTC. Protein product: CASSLESLVLTKLQFF.